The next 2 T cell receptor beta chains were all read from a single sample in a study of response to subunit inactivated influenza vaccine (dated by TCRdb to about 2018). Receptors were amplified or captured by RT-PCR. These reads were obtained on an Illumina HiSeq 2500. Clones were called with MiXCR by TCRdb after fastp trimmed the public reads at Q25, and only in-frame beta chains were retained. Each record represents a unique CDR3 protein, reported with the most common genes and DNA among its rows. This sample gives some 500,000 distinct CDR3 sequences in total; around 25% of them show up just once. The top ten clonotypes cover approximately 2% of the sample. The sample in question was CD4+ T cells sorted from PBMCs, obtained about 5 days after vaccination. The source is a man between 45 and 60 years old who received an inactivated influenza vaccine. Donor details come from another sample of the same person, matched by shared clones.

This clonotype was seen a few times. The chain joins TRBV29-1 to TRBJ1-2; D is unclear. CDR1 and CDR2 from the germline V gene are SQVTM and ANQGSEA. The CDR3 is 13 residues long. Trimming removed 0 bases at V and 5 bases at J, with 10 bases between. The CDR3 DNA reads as TGCAGCGTTGAAGATCGGAGATCTTATGGCTACACCTTC. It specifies CSVEDRRSYGYTF.

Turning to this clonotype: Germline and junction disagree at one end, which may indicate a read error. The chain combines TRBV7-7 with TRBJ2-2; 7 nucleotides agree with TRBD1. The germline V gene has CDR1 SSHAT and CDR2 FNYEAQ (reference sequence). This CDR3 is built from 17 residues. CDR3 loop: CASSQDRFPSNTGELFF. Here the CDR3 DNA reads TGTGCTAGCAGCCAGGACAGGTTTCCGTCGAACACCGGGGAGCTGTTTTTT.